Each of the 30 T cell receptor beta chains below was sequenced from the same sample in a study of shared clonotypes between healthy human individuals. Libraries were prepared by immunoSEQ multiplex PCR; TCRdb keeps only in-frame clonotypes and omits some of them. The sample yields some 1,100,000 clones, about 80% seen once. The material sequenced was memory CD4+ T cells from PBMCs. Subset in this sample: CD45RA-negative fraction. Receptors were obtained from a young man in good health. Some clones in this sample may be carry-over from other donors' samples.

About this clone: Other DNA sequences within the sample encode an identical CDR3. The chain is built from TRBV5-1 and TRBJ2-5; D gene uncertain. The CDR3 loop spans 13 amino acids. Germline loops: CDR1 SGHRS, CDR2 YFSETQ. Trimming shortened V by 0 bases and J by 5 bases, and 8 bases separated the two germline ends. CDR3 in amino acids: CASSLGLAETQYF. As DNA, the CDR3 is TGCGCCAGCAGCTTGGGGTTGGCGGAGACCCAGTACTTC.

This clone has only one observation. The CDR3, as DNA: TGTGCCAGCAGCCAAGGGACAGAAAGAACTGGGGCCAACGTCCTGACTTTC. It encodes CASSQGTERTGANVLTF. This sequence joins TRBV9 and TRBJ2-6; 7 bases are a match to TRBD1. J was trimmed by 2 bases and V by 4 bases; bases with no gene match: 9. Germline V gene lookup returns CDR1 SGDLS and CDR2 YYNGEE. This CDR3 has 17 residues.

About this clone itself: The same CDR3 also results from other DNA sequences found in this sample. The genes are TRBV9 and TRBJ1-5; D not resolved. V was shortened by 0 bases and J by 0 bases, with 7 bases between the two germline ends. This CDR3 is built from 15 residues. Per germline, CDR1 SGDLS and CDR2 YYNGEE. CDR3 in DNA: TGTGCCAGCAGCGTAGCTGGGGATAGCAATCAGCCCCAGCATTTT. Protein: CASSVAGDSNQPQHF.

The CDR3 loop reads CAWSVVHVYEQYF. In DNA form, the CDR3 reads TGTGCCTGGAGTGTAGTACATGTCTACGAGCAGTACTTC. The rearrangement links TRBV30 to TRBJ2-7; no definite D call. The ends were cut back, 0 bases at V and 3 bases at J, with 9 bases in the middle. Germline CDR1 and CDR2: GTSNPN and SVGIG (reference sequence). The CDR3 runs to 13 residues.

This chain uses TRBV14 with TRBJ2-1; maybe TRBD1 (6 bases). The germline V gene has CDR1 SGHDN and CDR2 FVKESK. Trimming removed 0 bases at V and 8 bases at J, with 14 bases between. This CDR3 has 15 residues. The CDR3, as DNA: TGTGCCAGCAGCCAAGACGGTCAGGGGTGGGATGAGCAGTTCTTC. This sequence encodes CASSQDGQGWDEQFF. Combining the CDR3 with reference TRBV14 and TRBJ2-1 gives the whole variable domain EAGVTQFPSHSVIEKGQTVTLRCDPISGHDNLYWYRRVMGKEIKFLLHFVKESKQDESGMPNNRFLAERTGGTYSTLKVQPAELEDSGVYFCASSQDGQGWDEQFFGPGTRLTVL.

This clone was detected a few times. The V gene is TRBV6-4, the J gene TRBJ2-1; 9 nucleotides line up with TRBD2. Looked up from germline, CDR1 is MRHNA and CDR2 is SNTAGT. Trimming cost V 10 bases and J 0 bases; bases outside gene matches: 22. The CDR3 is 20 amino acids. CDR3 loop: CATFSTGCSSGISSYNEQFF. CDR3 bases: TGTGCCACCTTCTCGACAGGGTGTTCTAGCGGGATCAGCTCCTACAATGAGCAGTTCTTC.

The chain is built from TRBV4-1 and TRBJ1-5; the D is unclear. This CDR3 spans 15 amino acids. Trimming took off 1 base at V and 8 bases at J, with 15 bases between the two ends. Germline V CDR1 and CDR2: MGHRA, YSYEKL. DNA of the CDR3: TGCGCCAGCAGCCAAGGGCCCAGCAGCTTTGAGCCCCAGCATTTT. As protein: CASSQGPSSFEPQHF.

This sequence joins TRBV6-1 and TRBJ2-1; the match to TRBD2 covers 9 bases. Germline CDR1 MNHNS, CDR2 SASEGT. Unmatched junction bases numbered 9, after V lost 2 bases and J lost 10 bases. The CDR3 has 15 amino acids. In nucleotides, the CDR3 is TGTGCCAGCAGTGAATTAGCGGGAGCCTTCCCGGAGCAGTTCTTC. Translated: CASSELAGAFPEQFF.

In nucleotides, the CDR3 is TGTGCCAGCAGTCCCCGACAGGGGCTCGTTGGCGCTTTCTTT. Encoded protein: CASSPRQGLVGAFF. The chain joins TRBV6-5 to TRBJ1-1, with 8 bases matching TRBD1. Trimming removed 5 bases from V and 11 bases from J; junction bases left unmatched: 13. Germline V gene sequence: CDR1 MNHEY, CDR2 SVGAGI. This CDR3 contains 14 residues.

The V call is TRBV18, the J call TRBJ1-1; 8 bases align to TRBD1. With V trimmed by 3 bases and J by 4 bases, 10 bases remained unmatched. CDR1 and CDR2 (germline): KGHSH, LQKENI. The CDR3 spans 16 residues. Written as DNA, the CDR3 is TGTGCCAGCTCACCGGAAATTTTAACAGGGGGCACTGAAGCTTTCTTT. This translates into CASSPEILTGGTEAFF.

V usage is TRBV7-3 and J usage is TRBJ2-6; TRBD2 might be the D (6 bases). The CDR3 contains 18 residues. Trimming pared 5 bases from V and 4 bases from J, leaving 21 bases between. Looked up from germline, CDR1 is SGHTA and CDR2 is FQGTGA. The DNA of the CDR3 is TGTGCCAGCAGCCCCCGGGGAGGTACCCCGTCCGGGGCCAACGTCCTGACTTTC. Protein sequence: CASSPRGGTPSGANVLTF.

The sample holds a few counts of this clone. This chain's CDR3 is CASSEEQGKETQYF. CDR3 DNA sequence: TGTGCCAGCAGTGAAGAACAGGGAAAAGAGACCCAGTACTTC. This chain connects TRBV2 to TRBJ2-5, with D perhaps matching TRBD1 (6 bases). Germline CDR1 is SNHLY and CDR2 is FYNNEI. The V end lost 1 base, the J end lost 3 bases, and 9 bases lay between the germline ends. The CDR3 sequence is 14 residues long. Full variable domain (rest looked up from reference TRBV2 and TRBJ2-5): EPEVTQTPSHQVTQMGQEVILRCVPISNHLYFYWYRQILGQKVEFLVSFYNNEISEKSEIFDDQFSVERPDGSNFTLKIRSTKLEDSAMYFCASSEEQGKETQYFGPGTRLLVL.

CDR3 in DNA: TGCGCCAGCAGGGACAATGAGAATGAAAAACTGTTTTTT. Its protein product is CASRDNENEKLFF. The chain uses TRBV5-1 and TRBJ1-4; D is perhaps TRBD1 (5 bases). Germline assignment: CDR1 SGHRS and CDR2 YFSETQ. V gave up 5 bases and J gave up 5 bases, with 10 bases separating them. This CDR3 comprises 13 residues.

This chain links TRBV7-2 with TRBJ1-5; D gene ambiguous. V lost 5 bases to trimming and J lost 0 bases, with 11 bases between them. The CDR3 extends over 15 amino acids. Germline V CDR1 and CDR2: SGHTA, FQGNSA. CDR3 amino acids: CASSDRQYSNQPQHF. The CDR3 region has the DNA TGTGCCAGCAGCGATAGGCAGTATAGCAATCAGCCCCAGCATTTT.

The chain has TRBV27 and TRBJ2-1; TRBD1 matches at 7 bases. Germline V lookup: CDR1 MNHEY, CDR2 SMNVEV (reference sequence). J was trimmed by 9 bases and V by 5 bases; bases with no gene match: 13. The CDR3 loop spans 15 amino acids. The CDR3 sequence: CASSLGQVPISEQFF. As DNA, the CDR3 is TGTGCCAGCAGTCTAGGACAGGTCCCGATTAGTGAGCAGTTCTTC.

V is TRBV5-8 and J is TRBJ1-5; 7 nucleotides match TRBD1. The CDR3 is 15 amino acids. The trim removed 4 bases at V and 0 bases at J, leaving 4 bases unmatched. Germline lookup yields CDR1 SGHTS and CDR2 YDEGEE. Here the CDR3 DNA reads TGTGCCAGCAGCACAGGGACAGATAGCAATCAGCCCCAGCATTTT. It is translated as CASSTGTDSNQPQHF.

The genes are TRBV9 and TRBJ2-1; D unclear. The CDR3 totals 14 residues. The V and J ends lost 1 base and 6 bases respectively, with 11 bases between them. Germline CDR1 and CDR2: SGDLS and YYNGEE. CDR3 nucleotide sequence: TGTGCCAGCAGCGTATCCGGGCCCCTCAATGAGCAGTTCTTC. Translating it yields CASSVSGPLNEQFF.

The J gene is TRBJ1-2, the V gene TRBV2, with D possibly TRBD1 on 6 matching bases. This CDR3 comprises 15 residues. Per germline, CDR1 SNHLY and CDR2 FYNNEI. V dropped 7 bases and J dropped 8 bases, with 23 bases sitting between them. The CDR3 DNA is TGTGCCAGCACCAACCCCGACGGGACATCTTACGGCTACACCTTC. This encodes CASTNPDGTSYGYTF.

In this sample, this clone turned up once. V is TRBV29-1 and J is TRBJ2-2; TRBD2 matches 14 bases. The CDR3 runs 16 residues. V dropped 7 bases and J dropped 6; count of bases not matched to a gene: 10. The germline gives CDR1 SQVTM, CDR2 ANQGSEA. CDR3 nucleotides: TGCAGCGCCGAGACCAAGGGACTAGCGGGAGCCGGGGAGCTGTTTTTT. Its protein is CSAETKGLAGAGELFF.

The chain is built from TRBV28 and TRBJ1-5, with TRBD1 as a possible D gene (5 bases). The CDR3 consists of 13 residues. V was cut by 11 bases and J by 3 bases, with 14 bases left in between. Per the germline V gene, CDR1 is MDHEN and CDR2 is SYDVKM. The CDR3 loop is CASGRGDNQPQHF. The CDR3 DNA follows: TGTGCCTCCGGGCGGGGGGACAATCAGCCCCAGCATTTT.

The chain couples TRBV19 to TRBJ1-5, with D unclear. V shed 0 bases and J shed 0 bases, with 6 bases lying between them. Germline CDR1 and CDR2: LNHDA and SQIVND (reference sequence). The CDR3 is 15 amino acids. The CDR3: CASSIENYSNQPQHF. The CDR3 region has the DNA TGTGCCAGTAGTATAGAAAATTATAGCAATCAGCCCCAGCATTTT.

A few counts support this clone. CDR3: CASSATSGRAYEQFF. As DNA, the CDR3 is TGCGCCAGCAGCGCCACTAGCGGGAGGGCCTATGAGCAGTTCTTC. The J gene is TRBJ2-1, the V gene TRBV5-1, with 13 bases fitting TRBD2. Trimming at V came to 4 bases and at J to 8 bases, leaving 6 bases not matched to a gene. The CDR3 is made up of 15 amino acids. The germline CDR1 and CDR2 sequences are SGHRS and YFSETQ. Complete variable domain (other parts from reference TRBV5-1 and TRBJ2-1): KAGVTQTPRYLIKTRGQQVTLSCSPISGHRSVSWYQQTPGQGLQFLFEYFSETQRNKGNFPGRFSGRQFSNSRSEMNVSTLELGDSALYLCASSATSGRAYEQFFGPGTRLTVL.

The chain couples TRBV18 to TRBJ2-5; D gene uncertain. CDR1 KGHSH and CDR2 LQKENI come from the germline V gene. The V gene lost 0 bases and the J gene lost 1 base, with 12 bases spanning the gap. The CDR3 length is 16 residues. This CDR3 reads CASSPPRMKGQETQYF. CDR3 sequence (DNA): TGTGCCAGCTCACCACCGAGGATGAAGGGCCAAGAGACCCAGTACTTC.

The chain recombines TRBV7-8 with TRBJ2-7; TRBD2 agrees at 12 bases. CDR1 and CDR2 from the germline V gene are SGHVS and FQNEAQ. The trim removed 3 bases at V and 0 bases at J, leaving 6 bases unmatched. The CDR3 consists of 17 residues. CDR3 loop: CASSLTSGGPSSYEQYF. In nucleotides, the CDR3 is TGTGCCAGCAGCTTGACTAGCGGGGGCCCCAGCTCCTACGAGCAGTACTTC.

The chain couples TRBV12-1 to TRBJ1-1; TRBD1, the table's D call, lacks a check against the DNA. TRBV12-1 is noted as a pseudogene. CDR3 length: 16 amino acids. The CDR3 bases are TGTGCCAGCAGCTTTGCCGACAGGATAAAGAACACTGAAGCTTTCTTT. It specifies CASSFADRIKNTEAFF.

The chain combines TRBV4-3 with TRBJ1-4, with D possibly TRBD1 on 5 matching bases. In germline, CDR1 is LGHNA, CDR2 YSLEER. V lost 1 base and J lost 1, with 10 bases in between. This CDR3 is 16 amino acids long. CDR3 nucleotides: TGCGCCAGCAGCCAAGCAAGGACACGAACTAATGAAAAACTGTTTTTT. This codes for CASSQARTRTNEKLFF.

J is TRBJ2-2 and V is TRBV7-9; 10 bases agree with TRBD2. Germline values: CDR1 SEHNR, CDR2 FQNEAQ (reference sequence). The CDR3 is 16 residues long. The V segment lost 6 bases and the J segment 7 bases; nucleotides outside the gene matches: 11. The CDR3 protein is CASRTASGRTFGELFF. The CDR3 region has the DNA TGTGCCAGCAGGACCGCTAGCGGGAGAACGTTCGGGGAGCTGTTTTTT.

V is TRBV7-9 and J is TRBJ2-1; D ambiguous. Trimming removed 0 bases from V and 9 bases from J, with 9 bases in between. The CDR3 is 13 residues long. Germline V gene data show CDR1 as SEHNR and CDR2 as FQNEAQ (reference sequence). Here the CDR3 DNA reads TGTGCCAGCAGCTTAGCGGAAGGTCTTGAGCAGTTCTTC. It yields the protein CASSLAEGLEQFF.

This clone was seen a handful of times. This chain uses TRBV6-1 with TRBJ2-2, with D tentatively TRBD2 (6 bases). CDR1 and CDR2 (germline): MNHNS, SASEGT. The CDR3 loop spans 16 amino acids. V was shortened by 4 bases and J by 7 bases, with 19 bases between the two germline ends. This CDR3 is CASSVMLGGISGELFF. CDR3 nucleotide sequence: TGTGCCAGCAGTGTGATGCTTGGGGGGATAAGCGGGGAGCTGTTTTTT.

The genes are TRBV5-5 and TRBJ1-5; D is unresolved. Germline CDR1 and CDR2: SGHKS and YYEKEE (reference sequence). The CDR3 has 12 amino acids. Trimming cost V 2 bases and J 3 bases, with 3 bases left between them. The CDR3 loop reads CASSFPNQPQHF. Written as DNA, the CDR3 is TGTGCCAGCAGCTTCCCCAATCAGCCCCAGCATTTT. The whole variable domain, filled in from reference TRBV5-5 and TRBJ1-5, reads DAGVTQSPTHLIKTRGQQVTLRCSPISGHKSVSWYQQVLGQGPQFIFQYYEKEERGRGNFPDRFSARQFPNYSSELNVNALLLGDSALYLCASSFPNQPQHFGDGTRLSIL.